The 12 T cell receptor beta chains in this list originate from one sample, sequenced in a study of blood T cell repertoires in COVID-19. Clones were sequenced by immunoSEQ multiplex PCR, and TCRdb holds only the in-frame ones, with some missing. This table has some 6,900 clones, about 88% appearing once. The sample was peripheral blood. The receptors stem from a human donor in a cohort sampled during active COVID-19.

The sample holds a few counts of this clone. CDR3 nucleotide sequence: TGTGCCAGCAGCCTTCTGGCTGCAACTAATGAAAAACTGTTTTTT. Translating gives CASSLLAATNEKLFF. The chain recombines TRBV5-6 with TRBJ1-4; no clear D gene. V was cut by 4 bases and J by 0 bases, with 10 bases left in between. The length of the CDR3 is 15 residues. Germline V lookup: CDR1 SGHDT, CDR2 YYEEEE.

The chain has TRBV5-1 and TRBJ1-3; D possibly corresponds to TRBD1 (6 bases). The CDR3 has 15 residues. The germline CDR1 and CDR2 sequences are SGHRS and YFSETQ. V was shortened by 0 bases and J by 0 bases, with 7 bases between the two germline ends. CDR3 nucleotides: TGCGCCAGCAGCTTGGACAGGGCCTCTGGAAACACCATATATTTT. As protein: CASSLDRASGNTIYF.

This clone has more than one count but fewer than ten. The V gene is TRBV5-1, the J gene TRBJ2-7; perhaps TRBD2 as D (6 bases). Germline-derived CDR1 and CDR2 are SGHRS and YFSETQ. The V and J ends lost 4 bases and 4 bases respectively, with 18 bases between them. This CDR3 has 15 residues. The DNA of the CDR3 is TGCGCCAGCAGCACTACCGGCGGGGATTCGTACGAGCAGTACTTC. This encodes CASSTTGGDSYEQYF.

The chain links TRBV7-9 to TRBJ1-5, with D maybe TRBD1 (5 bases). V lost 3 bases to trimming and J lost 4 bases, with 25 bases between them. The CDR3 sequence is 19 residues long. In germline, CDR1 is SEHNR, CDR2 FQNEAQ (reference sequence). This CDR3 reads CASSLVGGPAGDPNQPQHF. In nucleotides, the CDR3 is TGTGCCAGCAGCTTGGTGGGGGGACCGGCCGGGGACCCTAATCAGCCCCAGCATTTT.

The V gene is TRBV5-5, the J gene TRBJ1-5, with 9 nucleotides matching TRBD1. V shed 4 bases, J shed 6 bases, and the junction held 23 bases outside the gene matches. CDR1 SGHKS and CDR2 YYEKEE come from the germline V gene (reference sequence). CDR3 length: 20 amino acids. CDR3 nucleotides: TGTGCCAGCAGCCCCTTTGTCCGGCATGGGACAGGGAATTTTAGTCAGCCCCAGCATTTT. It translates to CASSPFVRHGTGNFSQPQHF.

The J gene is TRBJ1-6, the V gene TRBV5-1; tentatively, D is TRBD1 (5 bases). Germline CDR1 reads SGHRS; CDR2 reads YFSETQ. The V end was cut by 0 bases, the J end by 10 bases, with 14 bases between. CDR3 length equals 15 residues. The CDR3, as DNA: TGCGCCAGCAGCTTGGCAGGGTCGCTGAGGTCACCCCTCCACTTT. It translates to CASSLAGSLRSPLHF.

The chain employs TRBV10-1 and TRBJ2-3; 8 nucleotides align to TRBD2. V trimming: 6 bases; J trimming: 7 bases; junction bases outside the gene matches: 12. Germline CDR1 WNHNN, CDR2 SYGVQD (reference sequence). The CDR3 has 15 residues. The DNA for the CDR3 is TGCGCCAGCAGGACGTCCGGGACTAGTCGATATACGCAGTATTTT. As protein: CASRTSGTSRYTQYF.

The J gene is TRBJ2-7, the V gene TRBV5-1; 8 bases are shared with TRBD1. There are 16 residues in the CDR3. Germline loops: CDR1 SGHRS, CDR2 YFSETQ. V shed 4 bases and J 3 bases; nucleotides not matched to a gene: 12. CDR3 sequence reads: CASSPTPDRAFYEQYF. CDR3 nucleotides: TGCGCCAGCAGCCCCACCCCGGACAGGGCGTTCTACGAGCAGTACTTC.

The rearrangement links TRBV12-5 to TRBJ2-7; 10 bases align to TRBD1. Germline CDR1 and CDR2: LGHNT and FRNRAP. CDR3 length equals 17 residues. V lost 1 base, J lost 3 bases, and 9 bases stayed unmatched. For the CDR3, the DNA is TGTGCTAGTGGTTTGGCGAGAGCCGGGACAGGGGACTACGAGCAGTACTTC. Translating it yields CASGLARAGTGDYEQYF.

This chain connects TRBV9 to TRBJ2-1; 8 nucleotides align to TRBD1. Germline V CDR1 and CDR2: SGDLS, YYNGEE. This CDR3 contains 17 residues. V lost 0 bases, J lost 3 bases, and 8 bases stayed unmatched. CDR3 sequence reads: CASSVAPSGGSYNEQFF. The CDR3 DNA reads as TGTGCCAGCAGCGTAGCTCCGTCAGGGGGCAGCTACAATGAGCAGTTCTTC.

The V gene is TRBV18, the J gene TRBJ1-1, with a tentative D call TRBD1 (5 bases). The CDR3 is 14 amino acids. V was shortened by 6 bases and J by 1 base, with 12 bases between the two germline ends. Germline loops: CDR1 KGHSH, CDR2 LQKENI. The CDR3 nucleotides read TGTGCCAGCTCTACCGCGGGGCAGAACACTGAAGCTTTCTTT. As protein: CASSTAGQNTEAFF.

The V call is TRBV11-2, the J call TRBJ2-1; 9 bases map to TRBD2. In germline, CDR1 is SGHAT, CDR2 FQNNGV. V was pared by 5 bases and J by 1 base, with 9 bases of the junction left unmatched. The CDR3 covers 17 residues. The CDR3 spells CASSPYPLAGSYNEQFF. Here the CDR3 DNA reads TGTGCCAGCAGCCCATACCCCCTAGCGGGGTCCTACAATGAGCAGTTCTTC.